This is a list of T cell receptor beta chains from one sample in a study of T cells in localized non-small cell lung cancer. Clones were sequenced by immunoSEQ multiplex PCR, and TCRdb holds only the in-frame ones, with some missing. This table holds tens of thousands of clones, about nine tenths found once. This specimen consisted of peripheral blood, obtained before any cancer treatment. Receptors originate from a female donor of 60 years or more with stage I squamous cell lung carcinoma. CDR3s include the opening cysteine and the closing phenylalanine or tryptophan. A D gene is named only where the DNA matches it firmly. Expanded clones get a size class; other rows say once, few or many, or leave the size out.

V gene: TRBV6-1; J gene: TRBJ2-7; clone size: .; D gene: TRBD1; CDR3 protein: CASTAGDRPVYEQYF; CDR3 DNA: TGTGCCAGCACTGCAGGGGACAGGCCCGTCTACGAGCAGTACTTC
V gene: TRBV7-6; J gene: TRBJ1-3; clone size: .; D gene: TRBD1; CDR3 protein: CASSLDLGQVSGNTIYF; CDR3 DNA: TGTGCCAGCAGCTTAGACTTAGGACAGGTCTCTGGAAACACCATATATTTT
V gene: TRBV29-1; J gene: TRBJ2-1; clone size: .; D gene: .; CDR3 protein: CSGGTNEQFF; CDR3 DNA: TGCAGCGGAGGGACTAATGAGCAGTTCTTC
V gene: TRBV11-1; J gene: TRBJ2-7; clone size: .; D gene: .; CDR3 protein: CASSLERYEQYF; CDR3 DNA: TGTGCCAGCAGCCTCGAAAGGTACGAGCAGTACTTC
V gene: TRBV7-2; J gene: TRBJ1-4; clone size: .; D gene: TRBD1; CDR3 protein: CASSYQGAGFEKLFF; CDR3 DNA: TGTGCCAGCAGCTACCAGGGGGCAGGGTTTGAAAAACTGTTTTTT
V gene: TRBV6-5; J gene: TRBJ1-2; clone size: .; D gene: TRBD1; CDR3 protein: CASSKTGRYGYTF; CDR3 DNA: TGTGCCAGCAGTAAGACAGGGCGCTATGGCTACACCTTC
V gene: TRBV7-3; J gene: TRBJ1-1; clone size: .; D gene: .; CDR3 protein: CASSLQGRGFVNTEAFF; CDR3 DNA: TGTGCCAGCAGCTTACAGGGTAGGGGCTTCGTGAACACTGAAGCTTTCTTT
V gene: TRBV7-2; J gene: TRBJ2-7; clone size: .; D gene: .; CDR3 protein: CASSLTGFYEQYF; CDR3 DNA: TGTGCCAGCAGCTTGACAGGATTTTACGAGCAGTACTTC
V gene: TRBV19; J gene: TRBJ1-5; clone size: .; D gene: .; CDR3 protein: CASTNGLSNQPQHF; CDR3 DNA: TGTGCCAGTACGAACGGACTAAGCAATCAGCCCCAGCATTTT
V gene: TRBV10-3; J gene: TRBJ2-5; clone size: .; D gene: TRBD2; CDR3 protein: CAIRRLAENEETQYF; CDR3 DNA: TGTGCCATCAGAAGACTAGCGGAAAACGAAGAGACCCAGTACTTC
V gene: TRBV5-1; J gene: TRBJ1-4; clone size: few; D gene: .; CDR3 protein: CASSFATNEKLFF; CDR3 DNA: TGCGCCAGCAGCTTTGCAACTAATGAAAAACTGTTTTTT
V gene: TRBV19; J gene: TRBJ2-6; clone size: .; D gene: TRBD1; CDR3 protein: CASSPQNRGAAGANVLTF; CDR3 DNA: TGTGCCAGTAGCCCACAAAACAGGGGGGCCGCTGGGGCCAACGTCCTGACTTTC